Following are 8 T cell receptor beta chains from one sample sequenced in a study of human T cells and chemical hapten exposure. Indicated time point: pre-sensitization, week 0. Treatment indicated: therapeutic diphenylcyclopropenone sensitization with weekly scalp DPC. TCRdb re-called the RACE reads through MiXCR, storing one row per CDR3 protein. Of roughly 100,000 distinct CDR3 sequences in the sample, less than 15% were seen once. Material: whole blood, obtained in connection with sensitization to the hapten diphenylcyclopropenone (DPC). All receptors come from a woman aged 45-60 years with alopecia areata. Some clones in this sample may be carry-over from other donors' samples.

The rearrangement links TRBV5-1 to TRBJ2-5, with D tentatively TRBD1 (7 bases). Trimming left V 7 bases short and J 4 bases short, with 11 bases between. CDR3 size: 12 residues. Germline loops: CDR1 SGHRS, CDR2 YFSETQ. CDR3 coding DNA: TGCGCCAGCCAGGGGGGCGGAGAGACCCAGTACTTC. Translation: CASQGGGETQYF.

In this sample, this clonotype turned up many times. Here the CDR3 reads CASFVQSGNTEAFF. The DNA of the CDR3 is TGTGCCAGCTTTGTTCAATCAGGGAACACTGAAGCTTTCTTT. The chain carries TRBV28 and TRBJ1-1, with D unresolved. V dropped 8 bases and J dropped 1 base, with 14 bases sitting between them. Germline V gene lookup returns CDR1 MDHEN and CDR2 SYDVKM. The CDR3 loop spans 14 amino acids.

The chain couples TRBV3-1 to TRBJ1-1; TRBD1 aligns across 11 bases. The V and J ends lost 3 bases and 3 bases, in that order; junction bases with no gene match: 6. The V gene's germline CDR1 is LGHDT and CDR2 YNNKEL (reference sequence). CDR3 length: 16 residues. This CDR3 is CASSHRTGGRDTEAFF. DNA of the CDR3: TGTGCCAGCAGCCACCGGACAGGGGGCCGGGACACTGAAGCTTTCTTT.

The gene calls are TRBV5-4 and TRBJ1-1, with 10 bases lining up with TRBD1. Germline CDR1 and CDR2: SGHNT and YYREEE (reference sequence). CDR3 length equals 15 residues. The junction had 8 bases not matched to a gene; V was cut back by 4 bases and J by 5 bases. The CDR3 loop is CASSPGTGDWTEAFF. Written as DNA, the CDR3 is TGTGCCAGCAGCCCCGGGACAGGGGATTGGACTGAAGCTTTCTTT.

This clonotype was seen ten or more times. The V and J genes are TRBV9 and TRBJ2-7, with D possibly being TRBD2 (6 bases). Trimming took off 0 bases at V and 2 bases at J, with 12 bases between the two ends. Germline lookup yields CDR1 SGDLS and CDR2 YYNGEE. The CDR3 spans 15 residues. CDR3 in DNA: TGTGCCAGCAGCGTAGAGGAGGGGACTGCCTACGAGCAGTACTTC. Translation gives CASSVEEGTAYEQYF.

This clonotype has a count of ten or more. The V and J genes are TRBV18 and TRBJ1-1; D unclear. This CDR3 has 14 amino acids. Looked up from germline, CDR1 is KGHSH and CDR2 is LQKENI. V was clipped by 2 bases and J by 2 bases, with 9 bases between them. The CDR3 DNA follows: TGTGCCAGCTCACCAGCACAGCCTAACACTGAAGCTTTCTTT. It yields the protein CASSPAQPNTEAFF.

Details on this clonotype: Likely a read error: the CDR3 ends without its conserved phenylalanine or tryptophan. The rearrangement uses TRBV5-1 and TRBJ2-7; D is perhaps TRBD1 or TRBD2 (5 bases each). V was shortened by 4 bases and J by 0 bases, with 20 bases between the two germline ends. CDR3 length equals 17 residues. From germline, CDR1 is SGHRS and CDR2 YFSETQ. The CDR3: CASSPGTGLAGSYEQYL. In DNA, the CDR3 is TGCGCCAGCAGCCCGGGGACGGGGCTCGCGGGCTCCTACGAGCAGTACTTA.

This clonotype has ten or more counts. The V call is TRBV11-2, the J call TRBJ2-7; no firm D call. CDR3 length equals 16 residues. From germline, CDR1 is SGHAT and CDR2 FQNNGV. Trimming left V 1 base short and J 6 bases short, with 19 bases between. The CDR3 region is CASSLVSRQSIGEQYF. As DNA, the CDR3 is TGTGCCAGCAGCTTAGTCTCCCGGCAGTCGATAGGCGAGCAGTACTTC.